These 28 T cell receptor beta chains share one sample of origin, sequenced in a study of control samples from healthy donors and cancer patients. TCRdb keeps only in-frame clones here, not all; method: immunoSEQ multiplex PCR. The data contain 250,000 to 300,000 clones, almost 85% of them singletons. The sequenced sample consisted of PBMCs. Receptors were obtained from a woman in her sixties with lung cancer.

Only a few counts were recorded for this clone. This chain uses TRBV5-1 with TRBJ1-1; no clear D. Germline CDR1 reads SGHRS; CDR2 reads YFSETQ. The germline V and J ends were trimmed by 9 bases and 1 base, with 13 bases remaining between them. This CDR3 contains 13 residues. The CDR3 DNA follows: TGCGCCACCCGGAGACACGAGAACACTGAAGCTTTCTTT. This sequence encodes CATRRHENTEAFF.

The chain has TRBV6-5 and TRBJ1-6; no reliable D call. Germline lookup yields CDR1 MNHEY and CDR2 SVGAGI. The CDR3 has 14 residues. Trimming pared 7 bases from V and 8 bases from J, leaving 15 bases between. The CDR3 reads CASNARPGDSPLHF. The CDR3 DNA sequence: TGTGCCAGCAACGCCCGACCAGGAGATTCACCCCTCCACTTT.

The chain combines TRBV19 with TRBJ1-6, with TRBD1 as a possible D gene (6 bases). The germline gives CDR1 LNHDA, CDR2 SQIVND (reference sequence). V lost 6 bases, J lost 7 bases, and 13 bases lay in between. This CDR3 contains 14 residues. The CDR3 DNA reads as TGTGCCAGTAGCAGACAGGAGACAAATTCACCCCTCCACTTT. Protein product: CASSRQETNSPLHF.

As regards this clone: The sample carries other DNA sequences with the same CDR3. The V call is TRBV4-1, the J call TRBJ2-5; tentatively, D is TRBD1 or TRBD2 (5 bases each). CDR3 length equals 13 residues. Germline values: CDR1 MGHRA, CDR2 YSYEKL. Trimming pared 1 base from V and 5 bases from J, leaving 8 bases between. CDR3 sequence: CASSQVWGETQYF. CDR3 coding DNA: TGCGCCAGCAGCCAAGTATGGGGGGAGACCCAGTACTTC.

V and J are TRBV28 and TRBJ1-2; D uncertain. This CDR3 is built from 13 residues. The V gene lost 2 bases and the J gene lost 2 bases, with 6 bases spanning the gap. Looked up from germline, CDR1 is MDHEN and CDR2 is SYDVKM. The CDR3 DNA is TGTGCCAGCAGTTTAATGGGAAACTATGGCTACACCTTC. Encoded protein: CASSLMGNYGYTF.

In this sample, this clone turned up a few times. The chain employs TRBV2 and TRBJ1-1; TRBD1 matches 8 bases. The CDR3 sequence is 13 residues long. Trimming took 5 bases from V and 4 from J; bases not matched to a gene: 3. CDR1 is SNHLY, CDR2 FYNNEI, per germline. The CDR3 nucleotides are TGTGCCAGCAGTAGGGACAGGCCCACTGAAGCTTTCTTT. Amino acids: CASSRDRPTEAFF.

This chain connects TRBV15 to TRBJ2-1; no firm D call. The CDR3 length is 12 residues. The V end lost 5 bases, the J end lost 7 bases, and 9 bases lay between the germline ends. Germline values: CDR1 LNHNV, CDR2 YYDKDF (reference sequence). Here the CDR3 reads CATSPGGNEQFF. The DNA for the CDR3 is TGTGCCACCAGCCCGGGTGGAAATGAGCAGTTCTTC.

CDR3 DNA sequence: TGTGCCAGCAGTGAATTCGCCGGGGGGACTGAAGCTTTCTTT. Protein sequence: CASSEFAGGTEAFF. The chain couples TRBV2 to TRBJ1-1; a possible D gene is TRBD1 (5 bases). Per the germline V gene, CDR1 is SNHLY and CDR2 is FYNNEI. The CDR3 sequence is 14 residues long. V dropped 2 bases and J dropped 5 bases, with 12 bases sitting between them.

V and J are TRBV4-2 and TRBJ2-3; 12 bases are shared with TRBD2. The germline V gene has CDR1 LGHNA and CDR2 YNFKEQ. The V gene end was trimmed by 1 base and the J gene end by 5 bases; junction bases not matched to a gene: 4. The CDR3 has 16 residues. CDR3 DNA: TGTGCCAGCAGCCAAGGGCTAGCGGGGGGGCAAGATACGCAGTATTTT. This encodes CASSQGLAGGQDTQYF.

This sequence joins TRBV7-6 and TRBJ2-5; D may be TRBD2 (5 bases). The germline V and J ends were trimmed by 4 bases and 0 bases, with 9 bases remaining between them. The CDR3 has 14 amino acids. In germline, CDR1 is SGHVS, CDR2 FNYEAQ. The CDR3 protein is CASSYSSNQETQYF. In DNA form, the CDR3 reads TGTGCCAGCAGCTACTCTAGCAACCAAGAGACCCAGTACTTC.

The CDR3 nucleotides read TGTGCCAGCAGCCAACCTAGGACGGGAATGAACACTGAAGCTTTCTTT. Protein: CASSQPRTGMNTEAFF. This chain uses TRBV3-1 (or the pseudogene TRBV3-2) with TRBJ1-1; D unresolved. This CDR3 is built from 16 residues. V was trimmed by 2 bases and J by 0 bases, leaving 13 bases between them. Looked up from germline, CDR1 is LGHDT and CDR2 is YNNKEL (reference sequence).

The V gene is TRBV5-6, the J gene TRBJ1-3; D gene ambiguous. The germline V gene has CDR1 SGHDT and CDR2 YYEEEE. Trimming cost V 3 bases and J 10 bases, with 17 bases left between them. This CDR3 contains 14 residues. CDR3 bases: TGTGCCAGCAGCTGGAGGCAGCCCAAGCGGACCATATATTTT. Amino acids: CASSWRQPKRTIYF.

This clone was seen more than once but under ten times. The rearrangement uses TRBV6-5 and TRBJ2-1, with a tentative D call TRBD2 (5 bases). CDR1 and CDR2 from the germline V gene are MNHEY and SVGAGI. This CDR3 has 13 amino acids. Trimming pared 1 base from V and 10 bases from J, leaving 11 bases between. CDR3 bases: TGTGCCAGCAGTTACTACCTAGCTGGCGAGCAGTTCTTC. Translated, it gives CASSYYLAGEQFF.

The chain joins TRBV15 to TRBJ1-4; no definite D call. The CDR3 consists of 15 residues. V was trimmed by 1 base and J by 5 bases, leaving 11 bases between them. The V gene's germline CDR1 is LNHNV and CDR2 YYDKDF (reference sequence). The DNA of the CDR3 is TGTGCCACCAGCAGAGTCCCTGGTGGGAATGAAAAACTGTTTTTT. Translation gives CATSRVPGGNEKLFF.

The V call is TRBV5-1, the J call TRBJ1-1, with a weak D call TRBD1 (5 bases). CDR3 length equals 15 residues. Between the trimmed V and J ends, which lost 2 bases and 4 bases, there was a span of 15 bases. From germline, CDR1 is SGHRS and CDR2 YFSETQ. Written as DNA, the CDR3 is TGCGCCAGCAGCTTTATCTCGGGGGGGTTCACTGAAGCTTTCTTT. It yields the protein CASSFISGGFTEAFF.

The chain is built from TRBV6-6 and TRBJ1-2; D is perhaps TRBD1 (6 bases). Deletions cut 7 bases from V and 1 base from J, with 16 bases between. Germline lookup yields CDR1 MNHNY and CDR2 SVGAGI (reference sequence). This CDR3 spans 15 amino acids. The CDR3: CASTTGTTRNYGYTF. The CDR3 nucleotides are TGTGCCAGCACTACGGGGACAACACGTAACTATGGCTACACCTTC.

The chain recombines TRBV28 with TRBJ1-5; no clear D gene. The CDR3 has 12 amino acids. The V gene's germline CDR1 is MDHEN and CDR2 SYDVKM. V lost 6 bases, J lost 6 bases, and 9 bases lay in between. CDR3 protein: CASRVAGQPQHF. The CDR3 coding sequence is TGTGCCAGCAGAGTCGCGGGTCAGCCCCAGCATTTT.

The rearrangement links TRBV3-1 (or the pseudogene TRBV3-2) to TRBJ1-2; D is possibly TRBD1 (6 bases). CDR1 is LGHDT, CDR2 YNNKEL, per germline (reference sequence). The CDR3 has 14 residues. The V end lost 6 bases, the J end lost 0 bases, and 11 bases lay between the germline ends. The CDR3 sequence: CASRFNRANYGYTF. In DNA, the CDR3 is TGTGCCAGCAGGTTTAACAGGGCTAACTATGGCTACACCTTC.

V gene TRBV19 combines with J gene TRBJ2-1; 11 nucleotides match TRBD2. The CDR3 has 16 amino acids. Per the germline V gene, CDR1 is LNHDA and CDR2 is SQIVND (reference sequence). J was trimmed by 8 bases and V by 4 bases; bases with no gene match: 10. The chain's CDR3 is CASSTSGGPAGYEQFF. CDR3 nucleotide sequence: TGTGCCAGTAGTACTAGCGGGGGGCCGGCCGGCTATGAGCAGTTCTTC.

The chain is built from TRBV28 and TRBJ2-5; D may be TRBD1 (5 bases). Germline assignment: CDR1 MDHEN and CDR2 SYDVKM. The CDR3 sequence is 13 residues long. Trimming stripped 7 bases from V and 5 bases from J, with 14 bases between. The CDR3 loop is CASTRQLGETQYF. In DNA form, the CDR3 reads TGTGCCAGCACCAGACAGTTGGGGGAGACCCAGTACTTC.

This clone was seen a few times. The rearrangement joins TRBV6-1 to TRBJ1-3, with a tentative D call TRBD1 (5 bases). CDR1 MNHNS and CDR2 SASEGT come from the germline V gene. CDR3 length: 17 amino acids. Trimming pared 1 base from V and 0 bases from J, leaving 13 bases between. CDR3 nucleotides: TGTGCCAGCAGTGAAGGACGGGGCTTCTACTCTGGAAACACCATATATTTT. It codes for CASSEGRGFYSGNTIYF.

The chain employs TRBV6-5 and TRBJ1-1; tentative D call: TRBD1 (5 bases). The CDR3 is 13 residues long. Germline CDR1 is MNHEY and CDR2 is SVGAGI. Trimming left V 5 bases short and J 8 bases short, with 15 bases between. The chain's CDR3 is CASSSQGTWEAFF. CDR3 sequence (DNA): TGTGCCAGCAGTAGCCAGGGCACATGGGAAGCTTTCTTT.

The CDR3 sequence: CASMGPVGEQYF. The CDR3 nucleotides read TGTGCCAGCATGGGTCCAGTCGGGGAGCAGTACTTC. The rearrangement joins TRBV28 to TRBJ2-7; no definite D call. Trimming removed 7 bases at V and 7 bases at J, with 14 bases between. This CDR3 comprises 12 residues. Germline values: CDR1 MDHEN, CDR2 SYDVKM. Drawing the rest from reference TRBV28 and TRBJ2-7, the complete variable domain is DVKVTQSSRYLVKRTGEKVFLECVQDMDHENMFWYRQDPGLGLRLIYFSYDVKMKEKGDIPEGYSVSREKKERFSLILESASTNQTSMYLCASMGPVGEQYFGPGTRLTVT.

This sequence joins TRBV10-3 and TRBJ1-4; 7 bases agree with TRBD1. Germline V gene sequence: CDR1 ENHRY, CDR2 SYGVKD. The CDR3 has 13 residues. V was pared by 5 bases and J by 13 bases, with 10 bases of the junction left unmatched. CDR3 residues: CAISRTQGDALFF. The CDR3 nucleotides read TGTGCCATCAGTCGAACTCAGGGGGACGCACTGTTTTTT.

This clone was detected only once. The genes are TRBV6-2 or TRBV6-3 and TRBJ2-7; D possibly corresponds to TRBD1 (5 bases). CDR1 is MNHEY and CDR2 is SVGEGT in the germline V gene. The CDR3 consists of 14 residues. V lost 5 bases and J 4 bases, leaving 15 bases between the germline ends. The CDR3 is CASSLTVGPYEQYF. CDR3 nucleotides: TGTGCCAGCAGTCTGACAGTCGGTCCGTACGAGCAGTACTTC.

The rearrangement links TRBV4-2 to TRBJ2-1, with TRBD2 matching 12 bases. The CDR3 runs 17 residues. V shed 4 bases and J 2 bases; nucleotides not matched to a gene: 6. Looked up from germline, CDR1 is LGHNA and CDR2 is YNFKEQ. CDR3 sequence: CASSPKTSGGTYNEQFF. DNA for the CDR3: TGTGCCAGCAGCCCTAAGACTAGCGGGGGAACCTACAATGAGCAGTTCTTC.

In the case of this clone: Other DNA sequences of this sample code for an identical CDR3. This chain connects TRBV7-3 to TRBJ1-5; D not certain. The CDR3 has 13 residues. CDR1 is SGHTA and CDR2 is FQGTGA in the germline V gene. Deletions cut 2 bases from V and 4 bases from J, with 6 bases between. Written as DNA, the CDR3 is TGTGCCAGCAGCTTAGGTGCGAATCAGCCCCAGCATTTT. Encoded protein: CASSLGANQPQHF.

This rearrangement joins TRBV6-6 to TRBJ1-1; 7 bases line up with TRBD1. Germline lookup yields CDR1 MNHNY and CDR2 SVGAGI (reference sequence). Trimming at V came to 5 bases and at J to 3 bases, leaving 3 bases not matched to a gene. The CDR3 loop spans 13 amino acids. In DNA, the CDR3 is TGTGCCAGCAGTAGAACAGGGGACACTGAAGCTTTCTTT. Protein sequence: CASSRTGDTEAFF.